The T cell receptor (beta chain) described here comes from a study of T cells in Graves' hyperthyroidism and ophthalmopathy. The study's findings and limits: Clonotypes that were expanded in thyroid above 0.001 mostly appeared in blood too.

The CDR3 regions of TCR beta were amplified from RNA transcripts. The TCR CDR3 first-round RT-PCR relied on the HTBI primer set. MiXCR, applied by TCRdb to the multiplex PCR reads, yields one record per CDR3 protein. This table has about 840,000 distinct CDR3 sequences, about 38% appearing once. Looked up from germline, CDR1 is SQVTM and CDR2 is ANQGSEA. The CDR3 totals 12 residues. A word on this clonotype: The target antigen is unknown.

The chain combines TRBV29-1 with TRBJ1-3, with D maybe TRBD1 (6 bases). Sequencing was carried out using blood. The receptor comes from a man between 18 and 29 years old with Graves' hyperthyroidism. CDR3 amino acids: CLLTGSGNTIYF. The CDR3, as DNA: TGCCTACTGACAGGCTCTGGAAACACCATATATTTT.